This entry lists 5 T cell receptor beta chains sequenced from one sample in a study of T-cell reconstitution after alpha-beta-depleted transplantation in children. Unique molecular identifiers tagged the TCRbeta library. TCRdb reprocessed the PCR reads via MiXCR and lists one record per CDR3 protein. The sample contains about 980,000 distinct CDR3 sequences, about 29% of which appear only once. The material was PBMCs, mostly from graft donor cells, obtained 360 days after TCRalphabeta/CD19-depleted stem cell transplant. Receptors originate from a boy in the first two years of life who had a stem cell transplant for SCID, so the T cells may come from the graft donor.

A few counts support this clonotype. The chain uses TRBV7-2 and TRBJ2-3, with D unresolved. V dropped 1 base and J dropped 9 bases, with 11 bases sitting between them. The CDR3 sequence is 13 residues long. Germline V gene data show CDR1 as SGHTA and CDR2 as FQGNSA. The CDR3 spells CASSLVALGTQYF. The DNA for the CDR3 is TGTGCCAGCAGCTTAGTGGCACTCGGAACGCAGTATTTT.

This clonotype was detected a few times. The chain recombines TRBV6-1 with TRBJ2-7, with TRBD1 matching 9 bases. The junction had 8 bases not matched to a gene; V was cut back by 6 bases and J by 2 bases. The germline V gene has CDR1 MNHNS and CDR2 SASEGT. The CDR3 covers 15 residues. The CDR3 spells CASSRGGTGTYEQYF. The CDR3, as DNA: TGTGCCAGCAGCCGAGGGGGGACAGGGACCTACGAGCAGTACTTC.

This clonotype was seen a handful of times. The chain combines TRBV20-1 with TRBJ2-1, with no clear D. The germline gives CDR1 DFQATT, CDR2 SNEGSKA (reference sequence). V lost 2 bases and J lost 4, with 9 bases in between. This CDR3 comprises 13 residues. The CDR3 coding sequence is TGCAGTGCTAGAAAACCCCGGTACAATGAGCAGTTCTTC. Translating it yields CSARKPRYNEQFF.

V and J are TRBV5-1 and TRBJ1-6; tentatively, D is TRBD1 (5 bases). The CDR3 has 15 amino acids. The ends were cut back, 4 bases at V and 9 bases at J, with 17 bases in the middle. Germline V CDR1 and CDR2: SGHRS, YFSETQ. CDR3 nucleotides: TGCGCCAGCAGCGACCAGGGCCTTTCGGGTTCACCCCTCCACTTT. Translation gives CASSDQGLSGSPLHF.

This clonotype was counted only a few times. This rearrangement joins TRBV10-3 to TRBJ2-7; D might be TRBD2 (5 bases). Germline CDR1 is ENHRY and CDR2 is SYGVKD. This CDR3 contains 12 residues. V was clipped by 2 bases and J by 4 bases, with 6 bases between them. The CDR3 sequence: CAISEVAYEQYF. The CDR3 DNA sequence: TGTGCCATCAGTGAGGTAGCGTACGAGCAGTACTTC.